Here is one TCR beta chain with its context. What it recognizes is unknown. Assay used: immunoSEQ multiplex PCR; TCRdb lists only in-frame clones, some missing. The sample yields roughly 180,000 clones, around 93% seen once. The data were obtained in a study of T cell responses to AZD1222 COVID-19 vaccine. Study results and caveats: Repertoire sampling was restricted to post-peak T cell response timepoints. A reported finding is that nearly half of spike-specific TCRs target unmutated variant regions.

CDR1 and CDR2 from the germline V gene are SGHDT and YYEEEE. V dropped 0 bases and J dropped 1; count of bases not matched to a gene: 3. The CDR3 runs 15 residues. The input for sequencing was peripheral blood, taken on day 0 of AZD1222 vaccination. The clonotype originates from an adult in good health. The chain combines TRBV5-6 with TRBJ2-7, with TRBD1 identical over 8 bases. CDR3 DNA sequence: TGTGCCAGCAGCTTGGTCAGGGGGCCTTCCTACGAGCAGTACTTC. Its protein product is CASSLVRGPSYEQYF.